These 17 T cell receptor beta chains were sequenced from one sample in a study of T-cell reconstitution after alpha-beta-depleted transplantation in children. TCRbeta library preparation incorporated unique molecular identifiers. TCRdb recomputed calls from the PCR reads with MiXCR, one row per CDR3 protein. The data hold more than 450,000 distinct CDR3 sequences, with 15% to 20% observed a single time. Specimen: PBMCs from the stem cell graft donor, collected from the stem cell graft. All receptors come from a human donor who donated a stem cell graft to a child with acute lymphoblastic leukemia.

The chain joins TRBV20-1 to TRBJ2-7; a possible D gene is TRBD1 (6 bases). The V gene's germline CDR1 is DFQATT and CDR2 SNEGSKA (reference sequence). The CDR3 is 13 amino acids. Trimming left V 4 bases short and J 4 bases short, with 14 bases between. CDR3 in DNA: TGCAGTGCTACGCGGACAGTGAATTACGAGCAGTACTTC. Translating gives CSATRTVNYEQYF.

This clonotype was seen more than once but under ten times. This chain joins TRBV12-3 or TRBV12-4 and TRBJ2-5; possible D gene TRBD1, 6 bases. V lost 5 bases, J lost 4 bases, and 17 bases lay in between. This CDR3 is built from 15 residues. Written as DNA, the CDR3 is TGTGCCAGCAGTCCAGGGGAACTGGTTCGAGAGACCCAGTACTTC. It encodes CASSPGELVRETQYF.

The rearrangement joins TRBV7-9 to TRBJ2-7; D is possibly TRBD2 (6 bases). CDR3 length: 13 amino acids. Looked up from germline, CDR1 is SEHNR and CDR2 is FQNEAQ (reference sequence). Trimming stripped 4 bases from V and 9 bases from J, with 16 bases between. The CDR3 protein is CASSSGSGPAQYF. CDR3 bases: TGTGCCAGCAGCTCGGGTAGCGGTCCCGCGCAGTACTTC.

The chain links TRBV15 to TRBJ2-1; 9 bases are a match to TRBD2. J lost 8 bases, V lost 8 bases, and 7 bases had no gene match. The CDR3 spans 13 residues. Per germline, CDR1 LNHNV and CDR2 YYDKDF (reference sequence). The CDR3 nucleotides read TGTGCCACCGGGCTAGCGGGACTCGATGAGCAGTTCTTC. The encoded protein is CATGLAGLDEQFF.

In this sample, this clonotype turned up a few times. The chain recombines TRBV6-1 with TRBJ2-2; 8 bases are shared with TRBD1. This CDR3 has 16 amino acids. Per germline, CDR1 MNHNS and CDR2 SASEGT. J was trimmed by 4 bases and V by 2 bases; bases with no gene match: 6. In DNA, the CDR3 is TGTGCCAGCAGTGAAACTTTAGGACAGGGCACCGGGGAGCTGTTTTTT. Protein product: CASSETLGQGTGELFF.

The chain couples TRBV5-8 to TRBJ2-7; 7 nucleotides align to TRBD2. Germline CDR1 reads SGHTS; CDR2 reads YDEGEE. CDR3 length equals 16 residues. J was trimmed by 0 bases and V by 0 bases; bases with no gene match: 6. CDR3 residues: CASSLASGALSYEQYF. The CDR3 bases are TGTGCCAGCAGCTTGGCTAGCGGAGCTCTCTCCTACGAGCAGTACTTC.

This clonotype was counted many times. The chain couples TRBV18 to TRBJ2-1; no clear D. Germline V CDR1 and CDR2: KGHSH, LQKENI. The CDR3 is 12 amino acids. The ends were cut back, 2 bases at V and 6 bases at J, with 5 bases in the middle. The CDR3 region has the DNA TGTGCCAGCTCACCATTGGGCAATGAGCAGTTCTTC. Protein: CASSPLGNEQFF.

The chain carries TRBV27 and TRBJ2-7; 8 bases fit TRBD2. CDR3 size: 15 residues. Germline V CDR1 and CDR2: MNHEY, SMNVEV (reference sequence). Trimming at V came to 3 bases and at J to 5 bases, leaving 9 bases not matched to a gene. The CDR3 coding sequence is TGTGCCAGCAGTTTTCAAGCGGGAGAGGTCCACGAGCAGTACTTC. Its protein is CASSFQAGEVHEQYF.

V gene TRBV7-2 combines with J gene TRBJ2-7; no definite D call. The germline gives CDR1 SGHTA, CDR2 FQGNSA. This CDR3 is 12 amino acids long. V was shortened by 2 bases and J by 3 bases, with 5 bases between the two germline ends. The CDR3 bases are TGTGCCAGCAGCTTAAAGTTCTACGAGCAGTACTTC. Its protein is CASSLKFYEQYF.

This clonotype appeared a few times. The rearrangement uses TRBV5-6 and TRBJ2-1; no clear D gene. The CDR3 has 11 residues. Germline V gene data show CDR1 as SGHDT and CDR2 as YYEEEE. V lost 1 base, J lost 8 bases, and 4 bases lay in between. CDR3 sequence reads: CASSLRHEQFF. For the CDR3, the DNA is TGTGCCAGCAGCTTGCGCCATGAGCAGTTCTTC. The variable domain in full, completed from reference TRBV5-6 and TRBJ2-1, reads DAGVTQSPTHLIKTRGQQVTLRCSPKSGHDTVSWYQQALGQGPQFIFQYYEEEERQRGNFPDRFSGHQFPNYSSELNVNALLLGDSALYLCASSLRHEQFFGPGTRLTVL.

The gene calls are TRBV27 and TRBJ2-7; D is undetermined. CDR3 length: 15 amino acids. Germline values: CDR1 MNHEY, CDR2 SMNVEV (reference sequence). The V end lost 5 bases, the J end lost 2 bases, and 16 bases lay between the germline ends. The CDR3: CASSKVPQKAYEQYF. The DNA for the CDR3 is TGTGCCAGCAGTAAAGTCCCCCAGAAAGCCTACGAGCAGTACTTC.

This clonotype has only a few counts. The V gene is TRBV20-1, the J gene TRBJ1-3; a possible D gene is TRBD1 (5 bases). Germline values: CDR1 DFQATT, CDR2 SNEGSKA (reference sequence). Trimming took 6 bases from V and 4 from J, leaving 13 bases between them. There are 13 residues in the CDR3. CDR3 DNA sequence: TGCAGTGCCCCCGGCGGGGGGGGAAACACCATATATTTT. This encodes CSAPGGGGNTIYF.

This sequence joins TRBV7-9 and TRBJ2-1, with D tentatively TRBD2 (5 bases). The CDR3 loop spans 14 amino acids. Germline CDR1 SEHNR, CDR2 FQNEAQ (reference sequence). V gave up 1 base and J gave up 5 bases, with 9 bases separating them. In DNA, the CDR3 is TGTGCCAGCAGCTTAGGACTGGGAGACAATGAGCAGTTCTTC. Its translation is CASSLGLGDNEQFF. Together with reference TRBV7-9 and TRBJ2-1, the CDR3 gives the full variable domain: DTGVSQNPRHKITKRGQNVTFRCDPISEHNRLYWYRQTLGQGPEFLTYFQNEAQLEKSRLLSDRFSAERPKGSFSTLEIQRTEQGDSAMYLCASSLGLGDNEQFFGPGTRLTVL.

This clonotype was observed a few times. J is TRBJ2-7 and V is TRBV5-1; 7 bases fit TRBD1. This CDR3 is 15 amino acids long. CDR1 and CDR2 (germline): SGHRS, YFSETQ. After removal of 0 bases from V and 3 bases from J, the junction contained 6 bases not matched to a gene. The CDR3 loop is CASSLDRDRHYEQYF. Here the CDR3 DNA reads TGCGCCAGCAGCTTGGACCGGGACAGACACTACGAGCAGTACTTC.

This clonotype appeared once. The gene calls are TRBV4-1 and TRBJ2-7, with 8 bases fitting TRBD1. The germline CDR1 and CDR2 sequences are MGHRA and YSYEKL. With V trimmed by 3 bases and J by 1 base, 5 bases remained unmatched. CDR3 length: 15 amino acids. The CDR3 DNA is TGCGCCAGCAGCCAGGGGACAGGCGTTTCCTACGAGCAGTACTTC. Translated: CASSQGTGVSYEQYF.

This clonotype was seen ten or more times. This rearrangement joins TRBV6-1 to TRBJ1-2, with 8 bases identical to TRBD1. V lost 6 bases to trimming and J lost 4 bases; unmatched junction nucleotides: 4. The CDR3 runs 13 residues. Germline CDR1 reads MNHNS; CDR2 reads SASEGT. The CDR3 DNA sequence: TGTGCCAGCAGCCCTGACAGGGGCTATGGCTACACCTTC. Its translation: CASSPDRGYGYTF.

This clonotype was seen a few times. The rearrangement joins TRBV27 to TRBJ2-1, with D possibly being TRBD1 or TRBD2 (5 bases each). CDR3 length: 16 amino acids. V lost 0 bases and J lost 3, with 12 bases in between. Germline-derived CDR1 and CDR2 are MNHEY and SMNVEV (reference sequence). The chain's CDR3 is CASSLSGVLDYNEQFF. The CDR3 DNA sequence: TGTGCCAGCAGTTTATCGGGGGTTTTAGACTACAATGAGCAGTTCTTC.